This TCR beta chain was recorded in a study of blood T cell repertoires in COVID-19 (dated by TCRdb to 2018 to 2021). Looking at the study overall: Samples covering the acute and convalescent phases of COVID-19 were provided by collaborators in the United States, Italy and Spain. The prospective study material was composed of cDNA or gDNA derived from T cells, B-cell-depleted T cells, or PBMCs. The dataset comprised deeply sampled blood TCRbeta repertoires from subjects exposed to, actively infected with, or recovered from COVID-19. The repertoires were released in a freely available public database meant as a resource for research on the immune response to SARS-CoV-2. Samples were obtained from the ongoing ImmuneRACE study (first 160 participants) and from some 1,300 subjects provided by 6 global collaborators. Sample metadata almost always included a de-identified subject ID, COVID-19 status, age in years and sex. Where HLA class I and class II types were available, the types were taken from metadata supplied by the sample provider, not from assay-based typing. What the authors observed across the whole study: The quantity of clinical and demographic metadata differed by source and by participant and was supplied without curation.

The germline V end is reduced by 2 bases and the J end by 7 bases; junction bases left unmatched: 7. Counted from cysteine to phenylalanine, this CDR3 has 15 amino acids. Only the CDR3 DNA stays, 45 bases, in frame from base 1. According to the germline V gene, CDR1 reads SGHVS and CDR2 reads FQNEAQ. Worth noting for this clone: It has no known antigen specificity. No quality values exist for individual bases; no much larger clone is one base distant.

A second Seattle source provided samples from volunteer blood donors who had recovered from COVID-19. The collaborating institutions used their own protocols to collect whole blood in K2EDTA tubes. Collaborator samples were shipped for TCRbeta analysis as frozen whole blood, isolated PBMCs, or DNA extracted from either sample type. TCRbeta CDR3 regions were amplified from genomic DNA by means of the immunoSEQ Assay, a bias-controlled multiplex PCR. In the paper's pipeline: The number of nucleated cells in each sample was estimated by amplification of reference gene primers within the assay. To quantify the absolute abundance of each unique TCRbeta CDR3 rearrangement, sequence reads were collapsed and filtered. For each sample, productive Simpson clonality was calculated as the square root of Simpson's diversity index across productive rearrangements. The table comes from immuneACCESS by way of TCRdb, which keeps in-frame sequences with V and J called. Part of the clones is missing from these tables; in studies checked, under half for an unresolved V gene and the rest for unknown reasons. Clone size and V and J calls were adopted from that table, with D and trimming inferred from the DNA. The sample records about 220,000 clones, about 88% of which are singletons. The biggest ten clones account for about 3% of the sample.

The rearrangement joined TRBV7-8 to TRBJ1-2, with 10 middle bases fitting TRBD1. This sequence originates from a man aged 45 to 65 who had recovered from COVID-19. Sequences were obtained from peripheral blood. The DNA reads TGTGCCAGCAGCTTATGGGACAGGGGTCCGTCTGGCTACACCTTC. This is translated as CASSLWDRGPSGYTF.